These T cell receptor beta chains were read from a single sample in a study of response to subunit inactivated influenza vaccine. MiXCR was run by TCRdb on the RT-PCR reads, yielding one entry per CDR3 protein. The data hold hundreds of thousands of distinct CDR3 sequences, with about 11% observed a single time. These data were also reused for a study on T cells expressing NK-cell markers.

Source: PBMCs from blood, taken on the day of vaccination. These receptors originate from a man aged 50-60 years who received an inactivated influenza vaccine. The CDR3 runs from the conserved cysteine through the conserved F or W. A D gene is named only where the DNA matches it firmly. Size tells how often a clone was seen (once, few, many) or the class of an expanded clone, and some rows leave it out.

clone_size,j_call,d_call,v_call,cdr3_aa,cdr3_nt
few,TRBJ2-7,TRBD2,TRBV10-3,CAIRETSGSSYEQYF,TGTGCCATCAGGGAGACTAGCGGGAGCTCCTACGAGCAGTACTTC
many,TRBJ2-3,-,TRBV5-4,CASSFFLDTQYF,TGTGCCAGCAGCTTTTTCTTAGATACGCAGTATTTT
-,TRBJ2-5,TRBD2,TRBV5-1,CASSLGRGDGETQYF,TGCGCCAGCAGCTTGGGTCGGGGGGACGGAGAGACCCAGTACTTC
-,TRBJ1-5,-,TRBV7-9,CASSYGDGQPQHF,TGTGCCAGCAGCTACGGCGATGGTCAGCCCCAGCATTTT
-,TRBJ1-4,-,TRBV29-1,CSVSPGEKLFF,TGCAGCGTTAGCCCTGGAGAAAAACTGTTTTTT
many,TRBJ1-3,-,TRBV5-1,CASSLAATEGNTIYF,TGCGCCAGCAGCTTGGCGGCAACAGAAGGAAACACCATATATTTT
-,TRBJ2-3,-,TRBV20-1,CSARFLRNGADTQYF,TGCAGTGCTCGATTCTTACGAAACGGTGCAGATACGCAGTATTTT
few,TRBJ2-5,TRBD2,TRBV5-1,CASSQGLAAPQYF,TGCGCCAGCAGCCAGGGACTAGCGGCACCCCAGTACTTC
-,TRBJ2-3,-,TRBV20-1,CSAKGGRNTDTQYF,TGCAGTGCCAAGGGGGGACGCAACACAGATACGCAGTATTTT
many,TRBJ2-1,-,TRBV6-5,CASSRNNEQFF,TGTGCCAGCAGTCGAAACAATGAGCAGTTCTTC
-,TRBJ2-2,-,TRBV12-3/TRBV12-4,CASSLSAAGTGELFF,TGTGCCAGCAGCCTGTCAGCGGCGGGCACCGGGGAGCTGTTTTTT
few,TRBJ2-3,TRBD2,TRBV28,CASSFVAGAYTDTQYF,TGTGCCAGCAGTTTTGTAGCGGGGGCGTACACAGATACGCAGTATTTT
-,TRBJ2-5,TRBD2,TRBV9,CASSVGGTSGRETQYF,TGTGCCAGCAGCGTAGGGGGGACTAGCGGGAGAGAGACCCAGTACTTC
many,TRBJ1-5,TRBD1,TRBV6-2/TRBV6-3,CASSWDSANQPQHF,TGTGCCAGCAGTTGGGACAGTGCCAATCAGCCCCAGCATTTT
few,TRBJ2-5,-,TRBV5-1,CASKTVWGRIETQYF,TGCGCCAGCAAGACAGTTTGGGGGCGGATAGAGACCCAGTACTTC
few,TRBJ2-5,TRBD1,TRBV7-2,CASSSGQARVETQYF,TGTGCCAGCAGCTCCGGACAGGCCCGGGTCGAGACCCAGTACTTC
many,TRBJ2-1,-,TRBV19,CASSISGYEQFF,TGTGCCAGTAGTATTTCAGGCTATGAGCAGTTCTTC
few,TRBJ2-7,-,TRBV20-1,CSARTTGTLGEQYF,TGCAGTGCTAGGACGACCGGGACGCTCGGAGAGCAGTACTTC
few,TRBJ2-3,-,TRBV2,CASRTDTYTQYF,TGTGCCAGCAGGACGGACACTTATACGCAGTATTTT
few,TRBJ2-5,TRBD1,TRBV6-2/TRBV6-3,CASSLDRGVGTQYF,TGTGCCAGCAGTCTGGACAGGGGAGTAGGGACCCAGTACTTC
-,TRBJ1-3,TRBD1,TRBV12-3/TRBV12-4,CASRYPGGAGNTIYF,TGTGCCAGCAGGTATCCAGGGGGAGCTGGAAACACCATATATTTT
-,TRBJ2-1,TRBD2,TRBV11-1,CASSLFIGTSGIYNEQFF,TGTGCCAGCAGCTTATTCATTGGGACTAGCGGGATCTACAATGAGCAGTTCTTC
many,TRBJ2-3,TRBD2,TRBV9,CASSQTTIAGGRNTQYF,TGTGCCAGCAGCCAGACAACAATAGCGGGAGGGCGAAATACGCAGTATTTT
few,TRBJ2-4,-,TRBV28,CASSLSSNQYF,TGTGCCAGCAGTTTATCCAGTAATCAGTACTTC
many,TRBJ2-3,-,TRBV28,CASSLSGAAFTDTQYF,TGTGCCAGCAGTTTATCGGGGGCTGCTTTCACAGATACGCAGTATTTT
many,TRBJ2-2,-,TRBV29-1,CSVRWGDTGELFF,TGCAGCGTTAGATGGGGGGACACCGGGGAGCTGTTTTTT
-,TRBJ1-1,-,TRBV20-1,CSARDWLGLGADTEAFF,TGCAGTGCTAGAGATTGGTTAGGGTTAGGAGCGGACACTGAAGCTTTCTTT
few,TRBJ2-7,TRBD2,TRBV20-1,CSADAGLAGIYEQYF,TGCAGTGCGGACGCTGGACTAGCGGGAATCTACGAGCAGTACTTC
many,TRBJ2-7,-,TRBV19,CASSIRTPYEQYF,TGTGCCAGTAGTATAAGGACCCCCTACGAGCAGTACTTC
few,TRBJ2-2,-,TRBV4-1,CASSHGGVRRSGELFF,TGCGCCAGCAGTCACGGAGGGGTTCGTAGGTCCGGGGAGCTGTTTTTT
few,TRBJ2-3,TRBD2,TRBV2,CASTLRRTSGTDTQYF,TGTGCCAGCACTCTTCGGAGGACTAGCGGTACAGATACGCAGTATTTT
few,TRBJ2-2,TRBD2,TRBV12-3/TRBV12-4,CASTLVLAGSGELFF,TGTGCCAGCACCTTGGTCTTAGCGGGGTCCGGGGAGCTGTTTTTT
few,TRBJ1-5,-,TRBV12-3/TRBV12-4,CASSLGTHAGYQPQHF,TGTGCCAGCAGTTTAGGGACCCACGCTGGATATCAGCCCCAGCATTTT
few,TRBJ2-1,-,TRBV28,CASSPLRPSGGDEQFF,TGTGCCAGCAGTCCCCTTCGGCCCTCAGGGGGGGATGAGCAGTTCTTC
few,TRBJ1-6,-,TRBV20-1,CSATGTPAPSYNSPLHF,TGCAGTGCTACGGGGACCCCGGCGCCGTCCTATAATTCACCCCTCCACTTT
-,TRBJ2-4,-,TRBV7-2,CASSLDSLAKNIQYF,TGTGCCAGCAGCTTAGACAGTCTAGCCAAAAACATTCAGTACTTC
few,TRBJ2-2,-,TRBV18,CASSPPGPGELFF,TGTGCCAGCTCACCACCGGGGCCCGGGGAGCTGTTTTTT
few,TRBJ1-6,TRBD1,TRBV5-1,CASSYLGQGMYNSPLHF,TGCGCCAGCAGCTACCTAGGACAGGGGATGTATAATTCACCCCTCCACTTT
many,TRBJ1-6,TRBD1,TRBV10-3,CAIKIGTAYNSPLHF,TGTGCCATCAAAATCGGGACAGCTTATAATTCACCCCTCCACTTT
-,TRBJ2-1,-,TRBV5-1,CASSVSRDGLGFF,TGCGCCAGCAGCGTAAGCCGGGACGGGTTAGGGTTCTTC
few,TRBJ2-5,TRBD1,TRBV4-1,CASSQERQGNLETQYF,TGCGCCAGCAGCCAAGAACGACAGGGGAATTTGGAGACCCAGTACTTC
-,TRBJ2-2,-,TRBV29-1,CSVPGAHKTGELFF,TGCAGCGTTCCGGGGGCGCACAAAACCGGGGAGCTGTTTTTT
-,TRBJ2-7,-,TRBV10-3,CAISRDYEQYF,TGTGCCATCAGCCGGGACTACGAGCAGTACTTC
-,TRBJ2-2,TRBD2,TRBV6-1,CASSPASGISRIGELFF,TGTGCCAGCAGCCCAGCCAGCGGGATCAGCCGGATCGGGGAGCTGTTTTTT
-,TRBJ2-7,-,TRBV6-2/TRBV6-3,CASSYSIGTQTYEQYF,TGTGCCAGCAGTTACTCGATAGGGACGCAGACCTACGAGCAGTACTTC
-,TRBJ1-6,-,TRBV7-9,CASSQKTGLYNSPLHF,TGTGCCAGCAGCCAAAAGACAGGCCTCTATAATTCACCCCTCCACTTT
-,TRBJ2-7,-,TRBV19,CAGGLSYEQYF,TGTGCCGGCGGACTGAGCTACGAGCAGTACTTC
few,TRBJ2-7,-,TRBV6-5,CASSYSTGIGPYEQYF,TGTGCCAGCAGTTACTCGACGGGTATAGGACCTTACGAGCAGTACTTC
-,TRBJ2-2,-,TRBV18,CASSPSRLANTGELFF,TGTGCCAGCTCACCTTCGAGACTGGCGAACACCGGGGAGCTGTTTTTT
-,TRBJ2-1,-,TRBV5-1,CASSSDGSYNEQFF,TGCGCCAGCAGCTCTGATGGCTCCTACAATGAGCAGTTCTTC
few,TRBJ2-1,TRBD2,TRBV20-1,CSAIGGGVAGGNEQFF,TGCAGTGCCATCGGTGGGGGGGTAGCGGGAGGCAATGAGCAGTTCTTC
many,TRBJ2-3,TRBD1,TRBV6-1,CASSARDRGMTDTQYF,TGTGCCAGCAGTGCCCGGGACAGGGGTATGACAGATACGCAGTATTTT
many,TRBJ2-2,-,TRBV6-2/TRBV6-3,CASSYFESGELFF,TGTGCCAGCAGTTACTTCGAATCCGGGGAGCTGTTTTTT
-,TRBJ1-1,-,TRBV21-1,CASSPNVRNTEAFF,TGTGCCAGCAGTCCAAACGTCAGGAACACTGAAGCTTTCTTT